This is a list of T cell receptor beta chains from one sample in a study of T cells in localized non-small cell lung cancer. Sequencing used immunoSEQ multiplex PCR; TCRdb keeps in-frame clones, though not all of them. The table has about 25,000 clones, 86% seen once. Sequencing was performed on peripheral blood, taken before any cancer treatment. The receptors stem from a female donor over 55 with stage I lung adenocarcinoma. CDR3s include the opening cysteine and the closing phenylalanine or tryptophan.

TRBV7-3	TRBJ2-1	CASSLARDRDEQFF
TRBV5-1	TRBJ2-3	CASSLIPSGGTDTQYF
TRBV18	TRBJ1-2	CASSGTVNGYTF
TRBV9	TRBJ1-4	CASSRGTGANNEKLFF
TRBV23-1	TRBJ1-4	CASSQTTGQGGDEKLFF
TRBV5-6	TRBJ2-7	CASTQDRANYEQYF
TRBV19	TRBJ1-4	CASMMGSGAEKLFF
TRBV6-5	TRBJ2-3	CASSRLAGTSDTQYF
TRBV7-2	TRBJ2-3	CASRLTSGRNRATDTQYF
TRBV7-3	TRBJ2-1	CASSPFGRRIYNEQFF
TRBV2	TRBJ2-2	CASRTSGGNTGELFF
TRBV5-1	TRBJ1-2	CASSLRSNYGYTF
TRBV6-6	TRBJ1-2	CASSYRDGRYGYTF
TRBV27	TRBJ2-7	CASTTGTGGHYEQYF
TRBV5-1	TRBJ1-4	CASSPGTVVGHEKLFF
TRBV5-1	TRBJ2-7	CASSLLSGADEQYF
TRBV15	TRBJ2-3	CATSRTGEVADTQYF
TRBV9	TRBJ1-1	CASSPGGPNTEAFF
TRBV5-1	TRBJ2-2	CASRWGFRDRTNTGELFF
TRBV6-5	TRBJ2-5	CASSAGLDGETQYF
TRBV2	TRBJ1-1	CASSEDRGGRREAFF
TRBV5-1	TRBJ2-2	CASRRTQGTDGGELFF
TRBV25-1	TRBJ2-7	CASSIDWTGKQYF
TRBV27	TRBJ1-2	CASSLTATYGYTF
TRBV5-4	TRBJ1-4	CASSLRTGAVNEKLFF
TRBV4-1	TRBJ1-6	CASSQAPDNSPLHF
TRBV13	TRBJ2-5	CASSLGAGGGETQYF
TRBV5-6	TRBJ2-5	CASSPVAGVGETQYF
TRBV27	TRBJ2-7	CASILRGTGKPYEQYF
TRBV30	TRBJ1-1	CAWIKRGGSTEAFF
TRBV19	TRBJ1-2	CASSIGGNRGSDGYTF
TRBV6-1	TRBJ1-2	CASSEDTRGPPWNYGYTF
TRBV15	TRBJ2-7	CATSGGQGRSYEQYF
TRBV27	TRBJ2-1	CASKGPRAYNEQFF
TRBV2	TRBJ1-1	CASSEGPLGEAFF
TRBV5-1	TRBJ2-7	CASRGGGAGVYEQYF
TRBV9	TRBJ1-1	CASSARDTEAFF
TRBV5-1	TRBJ2-5	CASSSTSGRAGETQYF
TRBV9	TRBJ1-1	CASSRTGTGDYTEAFF
TRBV10-3	TRBJ2-1	CAISNSGSSYNEQFF
TRBV6-6	TRBJ2-7	CASSGMGRSSYEQYF
TRBV6-1	TRBJ1-1	CASSPGQTNTEAFF
TRBV7-9	TRBJ2-7	CASSRSRDTAYEQYF
TRBV5-1	TRBJ1-1	CASSPPIQGSTEAFF
TRBV28	TRBJ1-1	CASSLGETGTEAFF
TRBV4-1	TRBJ2-7	CASSPYIFSYEQYF
TRBV30	TRBJ1-3	CAWRVQGAPGNTIYF
TRBV6-7	TRBJ2-3	CASSYPLPRTDTQYF
TRBV21-1	TRBJ2-7	CASSNSTRGHPYEQYF
TRBV10-3	TRBJ1-1	CAISESGQNTEAFF
TRBV2	TRBJ1-1	CASTRWTENTEAFF
TRBV9	TRBJ2-5	CASSVDGDLGETQYF
TRBV30	TRBJ2-5	CAWTHVETQYF
TRBV11-2	TRBJ2-7	CASSLDMREQYF
TRBV15	TRBJ1-5	CATSRDRGTNQPQHF